The 5 T cell receptor beta chains below come from one sample, sequenced in a study of blood T cell repertoires in COVID-19. Assay: immunoSEQ multiplex PCR; the TCRdb copy retains only in-frame clones and omits some. Of fewer than 350,000 clones in the sample, 87% were seen once. Input material: peripheral blood. All receptors derive from a man aged 25 to 40 with COVID-19, enrolled during active disease.

V is TRBV11-2 and J is TRBJ2-7; no reliable D call. CDR3 size: 14 residues. The germline V gene encodes CDR1 SGHAT and CDR2 FQNNGV. The V and J ends lost 2 bases and 1 base respectively, with 9 bases between them. The CDR3 is CASSLNVPSYEQYF. The CDR3 nucleotides read TGTGCCAGCAGCTTAAATGTCCCTTCCTACGAGCAGTACTTC.

About this clone: This sample also contains other DNA sequences that code for the same CDR3. This chain connects TRBV29-1 to TRBJ2-7; D is perhaps TRBD1 (5 bases). CDR1 is SQVTM and CDR2 is ANQGSEA in the germline V gene. The CDR3 is made up of 11 amino acids. V shed 6 bases and J shed 4 bases, with 10 bases lying between them. The CDR3 sequence is CSVGDSYEQYF. Here the CDR3 DNA reads TGCAGCGTGGGCGACAGTTACGAGCAGTACTTC.

This chain joins TRBV24-1 and TRBJ2-7; weak D call: TRBD2 (6 bases). The CDR3 is made up of 18 amino acids. V dropped 0 bases and J dropped 0 bases, with 17 bases sitting between them. CDR1 and CDR2 (germline): KGHDR, SFDVKD. DNA of the CDR3: TGTGCCACCAGTGATTTGCTCCAGATAGCGGAGAGCTCCTACGAGCAGTACTTC. This sequence encodes CATSDLLQIAESSYEQYF.

J is TRBJ1-6 and V is TRBV9; perhaps TRBD1 as D (6 bases). V was shortened by 4 bases and J by 8 bases, with 13 bases between the two germline ends. CDR3 length equals 14 residues. Germline V gene lookup returns CDR1 SGDLS and CDR2 YYNGEE. DNA for the CDR3: TGTGCCAGCAGCCCGGACAGTTTCGATTCACCCCTCCACTTT. Encoded protein: CASSPDSFDSPLHF.

The rearrangement uses TRBV7-8 and TRBJ2-2; 7 nucleotides line up with TRBD1. With 11 bases clipped from V and 5 bases from J, the junction kept 2 bases outside the gene matches. The CDR3 has 11 residues. Germline lookup yields CDR1 SGHVS and CDR2 FQNEAQ. CDR3 sequence (DNA): TGTGCCGACAGGGATACCGGGGAGCTGTTTTTT. This codes for CADRDTGELFF.